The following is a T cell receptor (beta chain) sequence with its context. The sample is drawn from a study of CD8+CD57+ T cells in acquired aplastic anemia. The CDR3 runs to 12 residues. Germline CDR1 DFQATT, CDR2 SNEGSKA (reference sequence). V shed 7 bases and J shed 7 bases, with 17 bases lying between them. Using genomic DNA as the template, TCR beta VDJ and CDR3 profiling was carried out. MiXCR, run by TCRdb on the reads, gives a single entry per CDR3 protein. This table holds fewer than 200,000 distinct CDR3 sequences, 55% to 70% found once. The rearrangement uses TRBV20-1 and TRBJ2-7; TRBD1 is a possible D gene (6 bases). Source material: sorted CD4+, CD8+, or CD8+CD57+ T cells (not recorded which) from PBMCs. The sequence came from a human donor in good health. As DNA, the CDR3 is TGCAGTGGCGGTTTGGGGGCGCGGGAGCAGTACTTC. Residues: CSGGLGAREQYF.